The clone carrying this T cell receptor beta chain appeared a few times. Its antigen is still unknown. These data originate in a study of identifying expanded T cells in peripheral blood. Broader study findings: Variance in clone template counts between roughly two-week samples significantly increased with total template count across all healthy donors. Over around two and four weeks, about 16 and 19 clones changed, versus approximately 1.2 between replicates.

CDR1 and CDR2 (germline): SNHLY, FYNNEI. The CDR3 covers 13 residues. Trimming pared 6 bases from V and 4 bases from J, leaving 12 bases between. The repertoire was sequenced with immunoSEQ multiplex PCR; TCRdb's copy has only in-frame clones and lacks some. This table has about 94,000 clones, approximately 88% appearing once. During the collection period, no donor immune events like infections were recorded. Sequencing was performed on blood. The chain combines TRBV2 with TRBJ1-2, with D perhaps TRBD1 (6 bases). The TCR comes from a person aged 18 to 75 in good health. Here the CDR3 reads CASRRQDFYGYTF. In DNA, the CDR3 is TGTGCCAGCAGGCGACAGGATTTCTATGGCTACACCTTC.